This passage covers 8 T cell receptor beta chains from one sample sequenced in a study of OX40 agonist ivuxolimab in advanced cancers. This table comes from immunoSEQ multiplex PCR, and its TCRdb copy is limited to in-frame clones, with some not included. The data show about 66,000 clones, about 81% seen once. The source material was CD4+ or CD8+ T cells sorted from blood, sampled in a trial of the OX40 agonist ivuxolimab. The source of these receptors is an adult with an advanced solid tumor such as melanoma, head and neck, liver or kidney cancer.

The rearrangement joins TRBV5-4 to TRBJ2-5; 8 bases line up with TRBD1. Unmatched junction bases numbered 16, after V lost 3 bases and J lost 12 bases. This CDR3 has 15 residues. Germline-derived CDR1 and CDR2 are SGHNT and YYREEE (reference sequence). The CDR3 coding sequence is TGTGCCAGCAGCTCCGGCCGGGACAGGCTGGACTTGGAGTACTTC. Its translation is CASSSGRDRLDLEYF.

V and J are TRBV4-2 and TRBJ2-7; D possibly uses TRBD1 or TRBD2 (5 bases each). Germline V gene sequence: CDR1 LGHNA, CDR2 YNFKEQ. This CDR3 is built from 15 residues. V was clipped by 5 bases and J by 5 bases, with 19 bases between them. The CDR3 here is CASSVSGTDADEQYF. The DNA of the CDR3 is TGTGCCAGCAGCGTCTCCGGGACGGACGCCGACGAGCAGTACTTC.

This clone has more than one count but fewer than ten. The rearrangement joins TRBV13 to TRBJ1-2; D possibly corresponds to TRBD1 (5 bases). Germline-derived CDR1 and CDR2 are PRHDT and FYEKMQ (reference sequence). V was shortened by 2 bases and J by 7 bases, with 26 bases between the two germline ends. CDR3 length: 18 residues. The CDR3 is CASSLSYPGRNVQSGYTF. The CDR3 nucleotides read TGTGCCAGCAGCTTATCGTACCCGGGACGGAACGTCCAAAGTGGCTACACCTTC.

This clone was seen repeatedly, ten times or more. The chain employs TRBV7-9 and TRBJ1-5; D ambiguous. CDR1 SEHNR and CDR2 FQNEAQ come from the germline V gene (reference sequence). The CDR3 is 12 amino acids. Trimming took off 5 bases at V and 5 bases at J, with 7 bases between the two ends. CDR3 amino acids: CASSRQDQPQHF. The CDR3, as DNA: TGTGCCAGCAGCAGGCAAGATCAGCCCCAGCATTTT. Full variable domain (outside the CDR3, taken from reference TRBV7-9 and TRBJ1-5): DTGVSQNPRHKITKRGQNVTFRCDPISEHNRLYWYRQTLGQGPEFLTYFQNEAQLEKSRLLSDRFSAERPKGSFSTLEIQRTEQGDSAMYLCASSRQDQPQHFGDGTRLSIL.

The gene calls are TRBV11-3 and TRBJ1-1; 7 nucleotides align to TRBD1. Germline CDR1 is SGHNT and CDR2 is YENEEA. The ends lost 4 bases at V and 1 base at J; junction bases unmatched: 9. The CDR3 is made up of 16 amino acids. The CDR3 DNA is TGTGCCAGCAGCTCGCCGTCGGGACAGACGAACACTGAAGCTTTCTTT. This encodes CASSSPSGQTNTEAFF.

The chain has TRBV5-3 and TRBJ2-7, with 10 bases identical to TRBD1. TRBV5-3 is designated an ORF whose function remains uncertain. V dropped 8 bases and J dropped 6; count of bases not matched to a gene: 14. The CDR3 spans 15 residues. The CDR3: CASSASRDRGREQYF. DNA of the CDR3: TGTGCCAGCAGCGCCAGCCGGGACAGGGGCCGCGAGCAGTACTTC.

The chain joins TRBV6-5 to TRBJ2-3, with 10 bases lining up with TRBD2. Germline V gene lookup returns CDR1 MNHEY and CDR2 SVGAGI. The J segment lost 6 bases and the V segment lost 5 bases, leaving 5 bases of the junction unmatched. CDR3 length: 14 residues. In nucleotides, the CDR3 is TGTGCCAGCAGTATAGCGGGGGGAGGGGATACGCAGTATTTT. Protein product: CASSIAGGGDTQYF.

The CDR3 is CASSLVGDTEAFF. The DNA for the CDR3 is TGTGCCAGCAGCTTAGTGGGGGACACTGAAGCTTTCTTT. The rearrangement joins TRBV7-2 to TRBJ1-1, with D perhaps TRBD1 (5 bases). CDR1 and CDR2 (germline): SGHTA, FQGNSA. The ends were cut back, 1 base at V and 3 bases at J, with 6 bases in the middle. The CDR3 runs to 13 residues.